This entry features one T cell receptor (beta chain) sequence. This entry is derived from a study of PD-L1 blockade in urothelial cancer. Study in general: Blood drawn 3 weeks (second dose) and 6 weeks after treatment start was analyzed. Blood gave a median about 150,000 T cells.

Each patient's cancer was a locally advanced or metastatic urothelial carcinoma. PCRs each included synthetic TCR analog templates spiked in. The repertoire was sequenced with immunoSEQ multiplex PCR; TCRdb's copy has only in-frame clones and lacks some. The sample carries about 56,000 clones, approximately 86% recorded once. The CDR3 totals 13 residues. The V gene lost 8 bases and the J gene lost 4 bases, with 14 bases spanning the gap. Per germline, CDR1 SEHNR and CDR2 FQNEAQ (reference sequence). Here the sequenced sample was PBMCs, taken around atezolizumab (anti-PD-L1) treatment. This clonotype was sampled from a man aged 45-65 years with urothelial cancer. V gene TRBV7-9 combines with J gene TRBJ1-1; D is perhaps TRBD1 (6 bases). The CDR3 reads CASSNREVTEAFF. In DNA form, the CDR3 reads TGTGCCAGCTCGAACAGGGAAGTCACTGAAGCTTTCTTT.